Below are 30 T cell receptor beta chains sequenced from a single sample in a study of identical twins. TCRdb analysed the 5' RACE reads with MiXCR anew, one entry per CDR3 protein. This table holds 350,000 to 450,000 distinct CDR3 sequences, 15% to 20% found once. The sequenced material came from naive T cells sorted from blood. These receptors were taken from a man between 50 and 59 years old in good health.

CDR3 sequence (DNA): TGTGCCAGCAGCTTAGGCAGGGGGGTGAGGGAGACCCAGTACTTC. It codes for CASSLGRGVRETQYF. The chain has TRBV7-2 and TRBJ2-5, with a tentative D call TRBD1 (7 bases). The CDR3 has 15 residues. V was trimmed by 1 base and J by 5 bases, leaving 14 bases between them. Germline lookup yields CDR1 SGHTA and CDR2 FQGNSA.

This clonotype has a handful of counts. The V gene is TRBV28, the J gene TRBJ2-1; 14 nucleotides line up with TRBD2. This CDR3 is 15 amino acids long. The V gene's germline CDR1 is MDHEN and CDR2 SYDVKM. J gave up 10 bases and V 5 bases, and 7 bases lay outside the gene matches. CDR3 nucleotide sequence: TGTGCCAGCAGTCCGGGACTAGCGGGAGTTCGGGAGCAGTTCTTC. It translates to CASSPGLAGVREQFF.

This clonotype was seen more than once but under ten times. This sequence joins TRBV20-1 and TRBJ2-1; 7 bases line up with TRBD2. There are 15 residues in the CDR3. The V and J ends lost 0 bases and 4 bases, in that order; junction bases with no gene match: 6. Germline values: CDR1 DFQATT, CDR2 SNEGSKA (reference sequence). Here the CDR3 reads CSARDASGDYNEQFF. DNA for the CDR3: TGCAGTGCTAGAGATGCCAGCGGGGATTACAATGAGCAGTTCTTC.

In this sample, this clonotype turned up a few times. The CDR3, as DNA: TGTGCCAGCAGTTCGGCAGTTCAAGATACGCAGTATTTT. Translation gives CASSSAVQDTQYF. The chain couples TRBV6-5 to TRBJ2-3; no reliable D call. The germline V gene encodes CDR1 MNHEY and CDR2 SVGAGI. Trimming cost V 4 bases and J 5 bases, with 10 bases left between them. The CDR3 sequence is 13 residues long.

The gene calls are TRBV27 and TRBJ2-2, with TRBD2 as a possible D gene (6 bases). V shed 1 base and J shed 6 bases, with 12 bases lying between them. The CDR3 contains 15 residues. The germline CDR1 and CDR2 sequences are MNHEY and SMNVEV (reference sequence). The CDR3 loop is CASSLLRSGSGELFF. The CDR3 nucleotides read TGTGCCAGCAGTTTATTAAGAAGCGGGTCCGGGGAGCTGTTTTTT.

In its sample, this clonotype was seen many times. The rearrangement joins TRBV11-2 to TRBJ2-1, with 9 bases matching TRBD1. This CDR3 is 15 amino acids long. Germline CDR1 reads SGHAT; CDR2 reads FQNNGV. J gave up 6 bases and V 4 bases, and 7 bases lay outside the gene matches. The CDR3 nucleotides are TGTGCCAGCAGCTCACAGGGGGCTCCGAGCAATGAGCAGTTCTTC. This gives the protein CASSSQGAPSNEQFF. Full variable domain (remainder filled in from reference TRBV11-2 and TRBJ2-1): EAGVAQSPRYKIIEKRQSVAFWCNPISGHATLYWYQQILGQGPKLLIQFQNNGVVDDSQLPKDRFSAERLKGVDSTLKIQPAKLEDSAVYLCASSSQGAPSNEQFFGPGTRLTVL.

The chain combines TRBV7-9 with TRBJ2-1; 7 positions match TRBD1. This CDR3 has 17 residues. V shed 5 bases and J 6 bases; nucleotides not matched to a gene: 16. The germline CDR1 and CDR2 sequences are SEHNR and FQNEAQ (reference sequence). DNA for the CDR3: TGTGCCAGCAGCCCTACAACCGGGACAGTTCTTCTCAATGAGCAGTTCTTC. It is translated as CASSPTTGTVLLNEQFF.

The chain carries TRBV7-9 and TRBJ2-5, with 7 bases lining up with TRBD1. The CDR3 has 15 residues. J was trimmed by 5 bases and V by 2 bases; bases with no gene match: 8. The germline V gene has CDR1 SEHNR and CDR2 FQNEAQ (reference sequence). This CDR3 reads CASSLRGGLRETQYF. CDR3 coding DNA: TGTGCCAGCAGCTTAAGAGGGGGCCTCCGGGAGACCCAGTACTTC.

The J gene is TRBJ1-1, the V gene TRBV25-1, with D possibly matching TRBD1 (5 bases). The V gene's germline CDR1 is MGHDK and CDR2 SYGVNS. The V and J ends lost 4 bases and 5 bases respectively, with 11 bases between them. This CDR3 region has 13 residues. For the CDR3, the DNA is TGTGCCAGCAGTGCCGGGACGTCTACTGAAGCTTTCTTT. Its translation is CASSAGTSTEAFF. Full variable domain (missing parts from reference TRBV25-1 and TRBJ1-1): EADIYQTPRYLVIGTGKKITLECSQTMGHDKMYWYQQDPGMELHLIHYSYGVNSTEKGDLSSESTVSRIRTEHFPLTLESARPSHTSQYLCASSAGTSTEAFFGQGTRLTVV.

This clonotype was recorded only once. This chain links TRBV10-3 with TRBJ2-5, with 12 bases fitting TRBD1. CDR1 ENHRY and CDR2 SYGVKD come from the germline V gene. V lost 0 bases and J lost 7; bases outside the gene matches: 6. The length of the CDR3 is 16 residues. CDR3 nucleotides: TGTGCCATCAGTGAGTCTGGGACAGGGGGCGTCGGGACCCAGTACTTC. Translated: CAISESGTGGVGTQYF.

This clonotype was counted a few times. This chain joins TRBV20-1 and TRBJ2-1; 7 bases are a match to TRBD1. The CDR3 consists of 13 residues. With 3 bases clipped from V and 5 bases from J, the junction kept 4 bases outside the gene matches. Per the germline V gene, CDR1 is DFQATT and CDR2 is SNEGSKA (reference sequence). The CDR3 region is CSARGQLNNEQFF. CDR3 DNA sequence: TGCAGTGCTAGGGGACAGCTTAACAATGAGCAGTTCTTC.

Only a few counts were recorded for this clonotype. The V gene is TRBV29-1, the J gene TRBJ2-1; D might be TRBD2 (5 bases). CDR3 size: 14 residues. The ends were cut back, 6 bases at V and 4 bases at J, with 16 bases in the middle. Per the germline V gene, CDR1 is SQVTM and CDR2 is ANQGSEA. CDR3 sequence reads: CSVSTGGLYNEQFF. As DNA, the CDR3 is TGCAGCGTCTCCACCGGCGGGCTTTACAATGAGCAGTTCTTC.

This chain joins TRBV7-3 and TRBJ1-6; 7 bases match TRBD1. Germline values: CDR1 SGHTA, CDR2 FQGTGA. This CDR3 is 14 amino acids long. After removal of 3 bases from V and 6 bases from J, the junction contained 2 bases not matched to a gene. The CDR3 nucleotides read TGTGCCAGCAGCTTGACAGGGAGTAATTCACCCCTCCACTTT. This translates into CASSLTGSNSPLHF.

This clonotype was observed a handful of times. CDR3 DNA sequence: TGCAGCGTTGATGACAGGGGCACAGAGACCCAGTACTTC. This codes for CSVDDRGTETQYF. The chain combines TRBV29-1 with TRBJ2-5, with 8 bases identical to TRBD1. Germline V gene lookup returns CDR1 SQVTM and CDR2 ANQGSEA. The V and J ends lost 3 bases and 4 bases, in that order; junction bases with no gene match: 4. The CDR3 has 13 amino acids.

This clonotype has a handful of counts. The rearrangement joins TRBV7-3 to TRBJ2-2; 7 bases align to TRBD2. This CDR3 has 17 residues. In germline, CDR1 is SGHTA, CDR2 FQGTGA. Trimming removed 0 bases from V and 0 bases from J; junction bases left unmatched: 4. CDR3 sequence (DNA): TGTGCCAGCAGCTTAACGCGGGAGACCCCGAACACCGGGGAGCTGTTTTTT. Its protein is CASSLTRETPNTGELFF.

This clonotype was seen repeatedly, ten times or more. V is TRBV5-6 and J is TRBJ2-7; 7 bases align to TRBD2. Trimming took 1 base from V and 3 from J; bases not matched to a gene: 1. Looked up from germline, CDR1 is SGHDT and CDR2 is YYEEEE. This CDR3 has 13 residues. The CDR3 spells CASSLWEGYEQYF. In nucleotides, the CDR3 is TGTGCCAGCAGCTTGTGGGAGGGCTACGAGCAGTACTTC.

This clonotype showed up just a few times. J is TRBJ1-6 and V is TRBV6-5; D is possibly TRBD1 (5 bases). V was shortened by 3 bases and J by 5 bases, with 8 bases between the two germline ends. CDR1 and CDR2 from the germline V gene are MNHEY and SVGAGI. The CDR3 is 14 amino acids. In DNA, the CDR3 is TGTGCCAGCAGTTATGGAGGGGATAATTCACCCCTCCACTTT. This translates into CASSYGGDNSPLHF.

This clonotype was seen ten or more times. The CDR3 DNA is TGTGCCAGCAGCCCCTCAGCCGGGCGGGGGCCTTACAATGAGCAGTTCTTC. It translates to CASSPSAGRGPYNEQFF. The chain uses TRBV11-2 and TRBJ2-1, with D possibly being TRBD2 (7 bases). The V end was cut by 5 bases, the J end by 4 bases, with 21 bases between. CDR1 SGHAT and CDR2 FQNNGV come from the germline V gene. The length of the CDR3 is 17 residues.

The table lists this clonotype with a few counts. The chain has TRBV6-2 or TRBV6-3 and TRBJ1-6; a weak D match, TRBD1 (5 bases). Germline-derived CDR1 and CDR2 are MNHEY and SVGEGT. The CDR3 covers 13 residues. Trimming left V 8 bases short and J 3 bases short, with 8 bases between. The CDR3 DNA reads TGTGCCAGCGCCGACAGCTATAATTCACCCCTCCACTTT. Protein sequence: CASADSYNSPLHF.

The chain couples TRBV11-2 to TRBJ2-1, with 12 bases aligning to TRBD2. The CDR3 is 19 residues long. J was trimmed by 6 bases and V by 5 bases; bases with no gene match: 17. Germline V gene data show CDR1 as SGHAT and CDR2 as FQNNGV. For the CDR3, the DNA is TGTGCCAGCAGCCCTGCCCCCAGATCACTAGCGGGGGGATCCAATGAGCAGTTCTTC. Translating gives CASSPAPRSLAGGSNEQFF.

This clonotype appeared a few times. The rearrangement joins TRBV19 to TRBJ1-6; D gene ambiguous. In germline, CDR1 is LNHDA, CDR2 SQIVND (reference sequence). The CDR3 loop spans 15 amino acids. Trimming took off 3 bases at V and 9 bases at J, with 15 bases between the two ends. In nucleotides, the CDR3 is TGTGCCAGTAGTATCTCAGCAGGAGGTGCTTCACCCCTCCACTTT. Residues: CASSISAGGASPLHF.

The rearrangement joins TRBV11-1 to TRBJ2-1; perhaps TRBD1 as D (6 bases). V gave up 5 bases and J gave up 4 bases, with 12 bases separating them. Germline loops: CDR1 SGHAT, CDR2 FQDESV (reference sequence). This CDR3 has 14 residues. The CDR3 protein is CASSPAGQYNEQFF. The CDR3 nucleotides read TGTGCCAGCAGCCCGGCAGGACAGTACAATGAGCAGTTCTTC.

This rearrangement joins TRBV11-2 to TRBJ2-2; TRBD2 matches at 11 bases. This CDR3 has 19 residues. CDR1 is SGHAT and CDR2 is FQNNGV in the germline V gene. V shed 5 bases, J shed 0 bases, and the junction held 11 bases outside the gene matches. The CDR3 DNA reads as TGTGCCAGCAGCCCTCGGGGACTAGCGGCTATTGCGAACACCGGGGAGCTGTTTTTT. Protein product: CASSPRGLAAIANTGELFF.

This clonotype showed up many times. V gene TRBV6-2 or TRBV6-3 combines with J gene TRBJ2-1; D is undetermined. Germline CDR1 reads MNHEY; CDR2 reads SVGEGT. This CDR3 is built from 11 residues. The V end lost 2 bases, the J end lost 8 bases, and 4 bases lay between the germline ends. The CDR3 region is CASSYAYEQFF. As DNA, the CDR3 is TGTGCCAGCAGTTACGCGTATGAGCAGTTCTTC.

This chain joins TRBV20-1 and TRBJ2-1; a weak D match, TRBD2 (6 bases). V shed 3 bases and J shed 8 bases, with 11 bases lying between them. The CDR3 is 12 residues long. Germline V gene lookup returns CDR1 DFQATT and CDR2 SNEGSKA (reference sequence). The DNA of the CDR3 is TGCAGTGCTAGCGGGAGCGTAGATGAGCAGTTCTTC. It codes for CSASGSVDEQFF.

The sample holds many counts of this clonotype. The chain carries TRBV7-8 and TRBJ2-5, with TRBD2 identical over 14 bases. This CDR3 region has 16 residues. Germline V lookup: CDR1 SGHVS, CDR2 FQNEAQ. After removal of 5 bases from V and 3 bases from J, the junction contained 5 bases not matched to a gene. CDR3 in amino acids: CASSIGTSGRKETQYF. CDR3 coding DNA: TGTGCCAGCAGCATCGGGACTAGCGGGAGAAAAGAGACCCAGTACTTC. Drawing the rest from reference TRBV7-8 and TRBJ2-5, the complete variable domain is GAGVSQSPRYKVAKRGQDVALRCDPISGHVSLFWYQQALGQGPEFLTYFQNEAQLDKSGLPSDRFFAERPEGSVSTLKIQRTQQEDSAVYLCASSIGTSGRKETQYFGPGTRLLVL.

Comment on this clonotype: A read error may be the cause here, since a much bigger clone is one base away. The chain joins TRBV6-1 to TRBJ2-3, with 8 bases lining up with TRBD2. Losses at the gene ends were 6 bases for V and 0 bases for J; bases not matched to a gene: 5. This CDR3 contains 15 residues. The germline V gene encodes CDR1 MNHNS and CDR2 SASEGT. CDR3 region: CASSRLATSTDTQYF. CDR3 DNA sequence: TGTGCCAGCAGCCGACTAGCGACTAGCACAGATACGCAGTATTTT.

As DNA, the CDR3 is TGTGCCAGCAGTTACGGGGCGACACCCTACGAGCAGTACTTC. It codes for CASSYGATPYEQYF. This rearrangement joins TRBV6-2 or TRBV6-3 to TRBJ2-7; the D gene is possibly TRBD1 (5 bases). The CDR3 has 14 amino acids. Germline CDR1 reads MNHEY; CDR2 reads SVGEGT. The V end lost 2 bases, the J end lost 2 bases, and 10 bases lay between the germline ends.

There are many counts of this clonotype. At one end, the junction sequence differs from germline, possibly due to a read error. The genes are TRBV5-1 and TRBJ2-7, with 7 positions matching TRBD2. Germline V gene sequence: CDR1 SGHRS, CDR2 YFSETQ. The CDR3 length is 12 residues. The CDR3 reads CASSLAGGEQYF. In DNA form, the CDR3 reads TGTGCCAGCAGTTTAGCGGGCGGCGAGCAGTACTTC.

This chain connects TRBV5-5 to TRBJ2-5, with a weak D call TRBD1 (5 bases). The CDR3 contains 16 residues. CDR1 and CDR2 (germline): SGHKS, YYEKEE (reference sequence). V was cut by 2 bases and J by 4 bases, with 18 bases left in between. CDR3 amino acids: CASSFGDQGRLETQYF. The CDR3 region has the DNA TGTGCCAGCAGCTTCGGTGATCAGGGTAGACTAGAGACCCAGTACTTC.